This T cell receptor (beta chain) was profiled in a study of T cell repertoires in cytomegalovirus infection (dated by TCRdb to about 2019). Background on the whole study: Peptide stimulations targeted recently identified HLA-C-restricted CMV epitopes, whose presentation resists viral immunomodulation, together with well-studied HLA-B-restricted epitopes. Because public TCR beta signatures pointed to carriage of CMV infection together with the matching HLA type, the HLA type of each donor mattered for the analysis.

On this clonotype: This clone's antigen is unknown. No much larger clonotype is one base removed from it; base qualities were not supplied.

Summary of the overall study and its limitations: Carriers of CMV infection plus the relevant HLA type were discriminated by the cumulative frequency of public TCR beta family members in the study cohort and in an independent approximately 360-donor cohort. The ex vivo response was dominated by HLA-C-restricted CMV-specific TCR beta clonotypes, which also provided the single most frequent clonotype in two of eight donors.

The meaning of the sample's treatment or condition label: in vitro stimulation with specific CMV peptide epitopes to enrich CMV-specific T cells. The sequencer was an Illumina HiSeq 1500. The raw public data were reprocessed by TCRdb itself: fastp quality trimming at Q25, MiXCR clonotype calling, in-frame beta chains only. Merged by CDR3 protein, the rows form single entries marked with the most common genes and DNA. The sample table shows over 55,000 distinct CDR3 sequences, and around 20% are seen once. The ten largest make up 65% to 75% of the sample. From its cysteine to its phenylalanine, the CDR3 spans 16 amino acids. The CDR3 DNA has 48 bases and is translated from base 1. The germline V gene yields MNHNS for CDR1 and SASEGT for CDR2. From V the trimming removes 6 bases and from J it removes 2 bases, while the gene matches leave 10 bases of the junction unaccounted for.

The rearranged chain carries TRBV6-1 and TRBJ2-7; the central 10 bases match TRBD2. The sequenced sample was CD8+ T cells from cultured PBMCs, obtained from culture after CMV antigen stimulation. The receptor was derived from a human donor in good health (CMV status not recorded). Some clones in this sample may be carry-over from other donors' samples. The CDR3 is CASRPEVAGGPYEQYF. The DNA is as follows: TGTGCCAGCAGGCCCGAAGTAGCGGGGGGTCCCTACGAGCAGTACTTC.